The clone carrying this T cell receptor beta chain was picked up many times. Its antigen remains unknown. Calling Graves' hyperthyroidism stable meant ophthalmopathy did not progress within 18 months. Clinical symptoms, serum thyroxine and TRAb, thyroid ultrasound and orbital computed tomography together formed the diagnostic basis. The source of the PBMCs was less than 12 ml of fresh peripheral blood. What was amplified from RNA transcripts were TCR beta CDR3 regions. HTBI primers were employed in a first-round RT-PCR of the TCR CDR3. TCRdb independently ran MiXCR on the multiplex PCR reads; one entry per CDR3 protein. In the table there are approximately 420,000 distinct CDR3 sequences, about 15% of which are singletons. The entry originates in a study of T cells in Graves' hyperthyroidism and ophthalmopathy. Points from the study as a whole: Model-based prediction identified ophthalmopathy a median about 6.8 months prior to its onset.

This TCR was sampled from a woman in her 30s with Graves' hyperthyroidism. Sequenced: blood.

CDR3 DNA: TGTGCCTGGAGGGTCGGACTCTCTGGAAACACCATATATTTT. Its translation is CAWRVGLSGNTIYF. The chain joins TRBV30 to TRBJ1-3; D gene ambiguous. V was pared by 3 bases and J by 0 bases, with 9 bases between. This CDR3 has 14 residues. Germline CDR1 GTSNPN, CDR2 SVGIG (reference sequence).